What follows describes a single T cell receptor (beta chain). Antigen: not known. The sample comes from a study of cytomegalovirus exposure and HLA in healthy donors. Study summary: Findings of an earlier analysis included under 140 million unique TCR beta sequences from around 180 million T cells. Study results and caveats: Indistinguishable V segments such as TRBV6-2 and TRBV6-3 were excluded.

Trimming took 0 bases from V and 4 from J; bases not matched to a gene: 10. Germline CDR1 reads GTSNPN; CDR2 reads SVGIG (reference sequence). The CDR3 totals 16 residues. PCR used 60 Vbeta primers and 13 Jbeta primers. Data came from immunoSEQ multiplex PCR; TCRdb stores just in-frame clones and leaves some out. The profile shows approximately 120,000 clones, 81% of them singletons. Sequenced material: PBMCs. The rearrangement joins TRBV30 to TRBJ2-3; 7 bases line up with TRBD2. This TCR came from a woman younger than 45 in good health and CMV-seronegative. Here the CDR3 reads CAWSVDAGASADTQYF. In DNA form, the CDR3 reads TGTGCCTGGAGTGTAGATGCGGGAGCATCGGCAGATACGCAGTATTTT.